A single sample is the source of the 24 T cell receptor beta chains below, sequenced in a study of blood T cell repertoires in COVID-19. Libraries were prepared by immunoSEQ multiplex PCR; TCRdb keeps only in-frame clonotypes and omits some of them. Seen here are roughly 280,000 clones, approximately 86% observed once, and the top ten hold over 2%. Specimen: peripheral blood. The receptors stem from a woman in her 50s who had recovered from COVID-19.

The V call is TRBV15, the J call TRBJ1-2; D possibly corresponds to TRBD1 (5 bases). The CDR3 consists of 17 residues. Trimming removed 7 bases from V and 1 base from J, with 22 bases in between. CDR1 LNHNV and CDR2 YYDKDF come from the germline V gene (reference sequence). The CDR3 here is CATTPGKGINNNYGYTF. The DNA of the CDR3 is TGTGCCACCACCCCAGGAAAGGGGATAAATAATAACTATGGCTACACCTTC.

This rearrangement joins TRBV2 to TRBJ1-5, with 9 bases fitting TRBD1. The CDR3 has 15 amino acids. Germline trimming cut 7 bases from V and 1 base from J; bases unmatched to any gene: 5. The germline CDR1 and CDR2 sequences are SNHLY and FYNNEI. Here the CDR3 reads CASKNRGLSNQPQHF. CDR3 in DNA: TGTGCCAGCAAAAACAGGGGGCTGAGCAATCAGCCCCAGCATTTT.

This clone was picked up a small number of times. The chain employs TRBV12-1 and TRBJ1-5; TRBD1 was called by the table and not checked on the DNA. TRBV12-1 counts as a pseudogene. This CDR3 spans 14 amino acids. The CDR3 DNA reads as TGTGCCAGCAGCTTAGACAGGGCTGGCAAGCCCCAGCATTTT. Residues: CASSLDRAGKPQHF.

This chain links TRBV30 with TRBJ2-1; 7 nucleotides agree with TRBD1. Germline assignment: CDR1 GTSNPN and CDR2 SVGIG (reference sequence). V gave up 1 base and J gave up 5 bases; unmatched junction bases: 5. The CDR3 runs 14 residues. The CDR3 sequence: CAWSAGQINNEQFF. Written as DNA, the CDR3 is TGTGCCTGGAGTGCGGGACAGATAAACAATGAGCAGTTCTTC.

The CDR3: CASSVLAGGQDTQYF. For the CDR3, the DNA is TGTGCCAGCAGCGTCCTAGCGGGGGGGCAAGATACGCAGTATTTT. The chain recombines TRBV9 with TRBJ2-3, with TRBD2 matching over 12 bases. This CDR3 has 15 amino acids. Germline CDR1 SGDLS, CDR2 YYNGEE. V trimming: 2 bases; J trimming: 5 bases; junction bases outside the gene matches: 3.

This chain links TRBV7-2 with TRBJ2-5; TRBD1 matches 10 bases. With 2 bases clipped from V and 0 bases from J, the junction kept 3 bases outside the gene matches. The CDR3 runs 16 residues. CDR1 SGHTA and CDR2 FQGNSA come from the germline V gene. This CDR3 is CASSLHGTGDQETQYF. In nucleotides, the CDR3 is TGTGCCAGCAGCTTACATGGGACAGGGGACCAAGAGACCCAGTACTTC.

The V gene is TRBV18, the J gene TRBJ2-7, with D possibly TRBD2 on 6 matching bases. Germline assignment: CDR1 KGHSH and CDR2 LQKENI. V was shortened by 3 bases and J by 3 bases, with 12 bases between the two germline ends. The CDR3 is 14 residues long. The CDR3 DNA sequence: TGTGCCAGCTCACCGAGGAGGGGAGTCTACGAGCAGTACTTC. Translation: CASSPRRGVYEQYF.

This chain joins TRBV5-1 and TRBJ1-1; D may be TRBD1 (6 bases). In germline, CDR1 is SGHRS, CDR2 YFSETQ. The length of the CDR3 is 18 residues. V lost 4 bases to trimming and J lost 3 bases, with 25 bases between them. Here the CDR3 DNA reads TGCGCCAGCAGCCTTCGGGCGCGCACCCGGACAGAACACACTGAAGCTTTCTTT. Protein product: CASSLRARTRTEHTEAFF.

This chain links TRBV18 with TRBJ2-4; 8 bases align to TRBD2. CDR3 length: 16 residues. The junction had 6 bases not matched to a gene; V was cut back by 5 bases and J by 0 bases. CDR1 is KGHSH, CDR2 LQKENI, per germline. CDR3 in amino acids: CASSTLAELAKNIQYF. The CDR3 DNA is TGTGCCAGCTCAACACTAGCGGAGCTAGCCAAAAACATTCAGTACTTC.

The chain combines TRBV29-1 with TRBJ2-6; 10 bases line up with TRBD1. V shed 6 bases and J 2 bases; nucleotides not matched to a gene: 7. The CDR3 has 16 amino acids. The germline V gene has CDR1 SQVTM and CDR2 ANQGSEA. Written as DNA, the CDR3 is TGCAGCGTCTTCCCGGGACAGGGGACTGGGGCCAACGTCCTGACTTTC. This sequence encodes CSVFPGQGTGANVLTF.

This sequence joins TRBV5-5 and TRBJ2-7; 9 bases line up with TRBD1. The V segment lost 0 bases and the J segment 5 bases; nucleotides outside the gene matches: 6. This CDR3 is built from 15 residues. CDR1 is SGHKS and CDR2 is YYEKEE in the germline V gene (reference sequence). CDR3 DNA sequence: TGTGCCAGCAGCTTGGCACTATGGGACAGGGACGAGCAGTACTTC. Its translation: CASSLALWDRDEQYF.

The chain uses TRBV9 and TRBJ1-4; a possible D gene is TRBD1 (6 bases). The CDR3 length is 14 residues. Trimming removed 3 bases from V and 8 bases from J, with 14 bases in between. CDR1 SGDLS and CDR2 YYNGEE come from the germline V gene. This CDR3 is CASSEGGSQEKLFF. The CDR3 coding sequence is TGTGCCAGCAGCGAGGGGGGGTCTCAAGAAAAACTGTTTTTT.

This chain connects TRBV6-2 or TRBV6-3 to TRBJ2-1; TRBD2 agrees at 7 bases. Trimming cost V 2 bases and J 3 bases; bases outside gene matches: 10. The CDR3 runs 17 residues. Germline CDR1 and CDR2: MNHEY and SVGEGT. CDR3: CASSYRRIAGLYNEQFF. As DNA, the CDR3 is TGTGCCAGCAGTTACCGTCGGATAGCGGGCCTCTACAATGAGCAGTTCTTC.

V usage is TRBV28 and J usage is TRBJ2-3, with a tentative D call TRBD1 (5 bases). CDR1 MDHEN and CDR2 SYDVKM come from the germline V gene. The length of the CDR3 is 15 residues. V dropped 2 bases and J dropped 5 bases, with 14 bases sitting between them. The CDR3 protein is CASSLGLGALDTQYF. CDR3 coding DNA: TGTGCCAGCAGTTTAGGGCTAGGGGCGCTAGATACGCAGTATTTT.

The chain combines TRBV27 with TRBJ1-1, with unresolved D. V lost 3 bases, J lost 7 bases, and 9 bases lay in between. Germline CDR1 and CDR2: MNHEY and SMNVEV (reference sequence). CDR3 size: 12 residues. This chain's CDR3 is CASSFVGGEAFF. CDR3 nucleotides: TGTGCCAGCAGTTTTGTTGGCGGTGAAGCTTTCTTT.

This chain uses TRBV5-1 with TRBJ2-3; 9 bases match TRBD2. The V gene end was trimmed by 4 bases and the J gene end by 6 bases; junction bases not matched to a gene: 6. This CDR3 contains 14 residues. From germline, CDR1 is SGHRS and CDR2 YFSETQ. The CDR3, as DNA: TGCGCCAGCAGCCAGGGACTAGCATCGGATACGCAGTATTTT. As protein: CASSQGLASDTQYF. Together with reference TRBV5-1 and TRBJ2-3, the CDR3 gives the full variable domain: KAGVTQTPRYLIKTRGQQVTLSCSPISGHRSVSWYQQTPGQGLQFLFEYFSETQRNKGNFPGRFSGRQFSNSRSEMNVSTLELGDSALYLCASSQGLASDTQYFGPGTRLTVL.

The rearrangement links TRBV30 to TRBJ2-1; 9 positions agree with TRBD1. CDR3 length: 19 amino acids. J gave up 2 bases and V 3 bases, and 17 bases lay outside the gene matches. Germline CDR1 GTSNPN, CDR2 SVGIG (reference sequence). The chain's CDR3 is CAWRSRQDRGHWTYNEQFF. In DNA form, the CDR3 reads TGTGCCTGGAGATCGAGGCAGGACAGGGGACATTGGACCTACAATGAGCAGTTCTTC.

CDR3 protein: CATSGGLLTDTQYF. In nucleotides, the CDR3 is TGTGCCACCTCAGGGGGTCTGTTGACAGATACGCAGTATTTT. The chain is built from TRBV19 and TRBJ2-3, with 7 bases lining up with TRBD1. The V gene end was trimmed by 10 bases and the J gene end by 3 bases; junction bases not matched to a gene: 10. There are 14 residues in the CDR3. In germline, CDR1 is LNHDA, CDR2 SQIVND (reference sequence).

This clone was picked up many times. CDR3 region: CASSFQGAVNEQYF. For the CDR3, the DNA is TGTGCCAGCAGCTTTCAGGGGGCGGTGAACGAGCAGTACTTC. The chain joins TRBV7-9 to TRBJ2-7, with 8 bases fitting TRBD1. V was clipped by 3 bases and J by 5 bases; unmatched bases: 6. Germline V CDR1 and CDR2: SEHNR, FQNEAQ (reference sequence). The CDR3 length is 14 residues.

This chain joins TRBV5-1 and TRBJ2-2, with 8 bases fitting TRBD1. The CDR3 contains 16 residues. Unmatched junction bases numbered 9, after V lost 4 bases and J lost 4 bases. Germline loops: CDR1 SGHRS, CDR2 YFSETQ. CDR3 amino acids: CASSLDRGRRTGELFF. In DNA, the CDR3 is TGCGCCAGCAGCCTAGACAGGGGCCGACGCACCGGGGAGCTGTTTTTT.

The V and J genes are TRBV5-1 and TRBJ2-6, with D perhaps TRBD2 (5 bases). This CDR3 comprises 16 residues. The V gene's germline CDR1 is SGHRS and CDR2 YFSETQ. V lost 3 bases, J lost 2 bases, and 12 bases lay in between. The CDR3 DNA sequence: TGCGCCAGCAGCTCGGGGAATTTCGCTGGGGCCAACGTCCTGACTTTC. Encoded protein: CASSSGNFAGANVLTF.

The rearrangement links TRBV7-2 to TRBJ1-1, with 7 nucleotides matching TRBD1. Unmatched junction bases numbered 8, after V lost 0 bases and J lost 1 base. This CDR3 region has 17 residues. Germline V gene sequence: CDR1 SGHTA, CDR2 FQGNSA. CDR3 DNA: TGTGCCAGCAGCTTAGCCCCACAGGGGTATTGGAACACTGAAGCTTTCTTT. Its protein product is CASSLAPQGYWNTEAFF. Together with reference TRBV7-2 and TRBJ1-1, the CDR3 gives the full variable domain: GAGVSQSPSNKVTEKGKDVELRCDPISGHTALYWYRQSLGQGLEFLIYFQGNSAPDKSGLPSDRFSAERTGGSVSTLTIQRTQQEDSAVYLCASSLAPQGYWNTEAFFGQGTRLTVV.

This rearrangement joins TRBV5-1 to TRBJ2-1; TRBD2 might be the D (5 bases). The V gene lost 0 bases and the J gene lost 5 bases, with 12 bases spanning the gap. This CDR3 spans 15 amino acids. Germline-derived CDR1 and CDR2 are SGHRS and YFSETQ. The CDR3 loop is CASSLVSGSHNEQFF. The CDR3 DNA reads as TGCGCCAGCAGCTTGGTCTCGGGGTCTCACAATGAGCAGTTCTTC.

Here the CDR3 DNA reads TGTGCCAGCAGCGTAAACCTAGCTAACTATGGCTACACCTTC. It translates to CASSVNLANYGYTF. V usage is TRBV7-2 and J usage is TRBJ1-2; D ambiguous. Trimming took off 5 bases at V and 0 bases at J, with 10 bases between the two ends. This CDR3 is built from 14 residues. Germline loops: CDR1 SGHTA, CDR2 FQGNSA. Based on the CDR3 plus reference TRBV7-2 and TRBJ1-2, the full variable domain is GAGVSQSPSNKVTEKGKDVELRCDPISGHTALYWYRQSLGQGLEFLIYFQGNSAPDKSGLPSDRFSAERTGGSVSTLTIQRTQQEDSAVYLCASSVNLANYGYTFGSGTRLTVV.